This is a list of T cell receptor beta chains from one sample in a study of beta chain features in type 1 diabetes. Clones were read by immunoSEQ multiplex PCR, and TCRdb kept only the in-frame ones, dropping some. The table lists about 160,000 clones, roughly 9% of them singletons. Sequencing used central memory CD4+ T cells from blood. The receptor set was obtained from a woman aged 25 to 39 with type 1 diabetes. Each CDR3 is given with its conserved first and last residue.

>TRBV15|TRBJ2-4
CATSRDRGRELGTKNIQYF
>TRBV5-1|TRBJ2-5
CASSLASEETQYF
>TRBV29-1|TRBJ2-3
CSVETAGTDTQYF
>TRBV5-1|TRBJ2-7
CASSEGQAYEQYF
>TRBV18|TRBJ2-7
CASSPPSGRSYEQYF
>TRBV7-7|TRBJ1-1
CASSLSGNTEAFF
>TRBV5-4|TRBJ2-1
CASSAGLTGSSYNEQFF
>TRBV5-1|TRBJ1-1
CASSRFVADRRSEAFF
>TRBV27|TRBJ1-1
CASSFILTGARSTEAFF
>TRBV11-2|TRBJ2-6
CASSPGEPNVLTF
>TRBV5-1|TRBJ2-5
CASSSSGGQETQYF
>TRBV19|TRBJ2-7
CASSRDSNYEQYF
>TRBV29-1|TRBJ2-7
CSVGGQGHLLEQYF
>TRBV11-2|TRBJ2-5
CASSQDKLLETQYF
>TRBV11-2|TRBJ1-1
CASSFQGAETEAFF
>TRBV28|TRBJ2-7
CASSPGLAFYEQYF
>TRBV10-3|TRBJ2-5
CAISQTGEETQYF
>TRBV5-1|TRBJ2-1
CASSATGNNEQFF
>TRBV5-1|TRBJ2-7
CASSWLGGDHEQYF
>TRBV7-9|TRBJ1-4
CASSLGQGAREKLFF
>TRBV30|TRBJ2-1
CAWSAGLAGVNEQFF
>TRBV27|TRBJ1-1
CASSRGTGDTEAFF
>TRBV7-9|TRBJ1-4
CASSRGAVEKLFF
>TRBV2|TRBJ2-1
CASSGQVPYNEQFF
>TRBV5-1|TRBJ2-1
CASSSGTSGSYEQFF